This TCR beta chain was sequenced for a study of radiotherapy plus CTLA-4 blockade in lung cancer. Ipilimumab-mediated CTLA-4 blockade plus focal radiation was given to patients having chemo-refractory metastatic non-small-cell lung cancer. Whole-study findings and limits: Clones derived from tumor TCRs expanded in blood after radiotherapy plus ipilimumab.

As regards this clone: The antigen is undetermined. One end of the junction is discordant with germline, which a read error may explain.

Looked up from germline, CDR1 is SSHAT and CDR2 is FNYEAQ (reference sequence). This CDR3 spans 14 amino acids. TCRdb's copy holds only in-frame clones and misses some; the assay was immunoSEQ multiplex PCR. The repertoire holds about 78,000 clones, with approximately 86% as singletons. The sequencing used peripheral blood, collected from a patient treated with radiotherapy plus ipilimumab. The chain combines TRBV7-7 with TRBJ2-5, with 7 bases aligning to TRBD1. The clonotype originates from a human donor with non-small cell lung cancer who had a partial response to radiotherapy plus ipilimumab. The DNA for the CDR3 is TGTGCTAGCAGCTTAGCACAGGGGAAGGCGACCCAGTACTTC. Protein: CASSLAQGKATQYF.